A single sample gave rise to the 32 T cell receptor beta chains below, sequenced in a study of OX40 agonist ivuxolimab in advanced cancers. Using immunoSEQ multiplex PCR, the repertoire was profiled, and TCRdb retains in-frame clones only, with some absent. The data contain 80,000 or so clones, more than 80% of them singletons. Sequencing was performed on CD4+ or CD8+ T cells sorted from blood, taken in a trial of the OX40 agonist ivuxolimab. The receptor set was obtained from an adult with an advanced solid tumor such as melanoma, head and neck, liver or kidney cancer.

The sample holds a few counts of this clone. V usage is TRBV28 and J usage is TRBJ2-7, with D unclear. The CDR3 is made up of 12 amino acids. The V gene's germline CDR1 is MDHEN and CDR2 SYDVKM. Trimming removed 6 bases from V and 12 bases from J, with 18 bases in between. The CDR3: CASSPPGLPLYF. CDR3 nucleotides: TGTGCCAGCAGCCCACCGGGCCTTCCCCTGTACTTC.

This clone was recorded only once. V gene TRBV6-1 combines with J gene TRBJ2-2; no definite D call. Trimming removed 7 bases at V and 3 bases at J, with 12 bases between. Germline CDR1 is MNHNS and CDR2 is SASEGT. The CDR3 has 14 residues. In nucleotides, the CDR3 is TGTGCCAGCACCCCCGACATTTACACCGGGGAGCTGTTTTTT. Residues: CASTPDIYTGELFF.

This rearrangement joins TRBV28 to TRBJ2-7; 8 bases are a match to TRBD1. The CDR3 spans 15 residues. Trimming took 3 bases from V and 3 from J; bases not matched to a gene: 7. Germline V gene sequence: CDR1 MDHEN, CDR2 SYDVKM. CDR3 loop: CASSLGQGALYEQYF. The CDR3 DNA sequence: TGTGCCAGCAGTTTGGGTCAGGGGGCACTCTACGAGCAGTACTTC.

The chain combines TRBV7-2 with TRBJ1-1, with a weak D call TRBD1 (5 bases). CDR3 length: 12 residues. Between the trimmed V and J ends, which lost 4 bases and 8 bases, there was a span of 11 bases. CDR1 is SGHTA and CDR2 is FQGNSA in the germline V gene. The CDR3 DNA reads TGTGCCAGCAGCTCCCCAGGGATGGAAGCTTTCTTT. It is translated as CASSSPGMEAFF.

This clone has only one observation. This chain links TRBV2 with TRBJ1-2; D not resolved. The CDR3 contains 13 residues. V lost 4 bases and J lost 0, with 6 bases in between. The germline V gene has CDR1 SNHLY and CDR2 FYNNEI. The CDR3 region has the DNA TGTGCCAGCAGTGCCGGCGCTAACTATGGCTACACCTTC. Its translation: CASSAGANYGYTF.

V is TRBV5-1 and J is TRBJ2-3, with D uncertain. V dropped 1 base and J dropped 2 bases, with 11 bases sitting between them. The CDR3 spans 15 residues. Germline values: CDR1 SGHRS, CDR2 YFSETQ. The CDR3 reads CASSLSPAPTDTQYF. CDR3 coding DNA: TGCGCCAGCAGCTTGTCGCCAGCCCCCACAGATACGCAGTATTTT.

In this sample, this clone turned up a few times. CDR3 region: CASRSGVGNYGYTF. CDR3 nucleotide sequence: TGTGCCAGCAGGTCAGGGGTTGGAAACTATGGCTACACCTTC. The V call is TRBV11-2, the J call TRBJ1-2; D perhaps matches TRBD1 (6 bases). This CDR3 has 14 residues. CDR1 is SGHAT and CDR2 is FQNNGV in the germline V gene. V dropped 6 bases and J dropped 2 bases, with 13 bases sitting between them.

The chain employs TRBV5-4 and TRBJ2-3; D possibly matches TRBD1 or TRBD2 (6 bases each). CDR3 length: 14 residues. Trimming took 4 bases from V and 8 from J, leaving 17 bases between them. The germline gives CDR1 SGHNT, CDR2 YYREEE (reference sequence). In DNA form, the CDR3 reads TGTGCCAGCAGCCTGAGAGGGGGGCGAGGTACGCAGTATTTT. It is translated as CASSLRGGRGTQYF.

The CDR3 spells CASSARNTEAFF. For the CDR3, the DNA is TGTGCCAGCAGCGCACGAAACACTGAAGCTTTCTTT. This chain connects TRBV7-2 to TRBJ1-1; D remains unclear. The CDR3 has 12 residues. CDR1 SGHTA and CDR2 FQGNSA come from the germline V gene. V was clipped by 5 bases and J by 2 bases, with 6 bases between them. Complete variable domain (other parts from reference TRBV7-2 and TRBJ1-1): GAGVSQSPSNKVTEKGKDVELRCDPISGHTALYWYRQSLGQGLEFLIYFQGNSAPDKSGLPSDRFSAERTGGSVSTLTIQRTQQEDSAVYLCASSARNTEAFFGQGTRLTVV.

The chain recombines TRBV5-1 with TRBJ1-4, with 7 bases identical to TRBD1. The V segment lost 3 bases and the J segment 5 bases; nucleotides outside the gene matches: 7. Per the germline V gene, CDR1 is SGHRS and CDR2 is YFSETQ. This CDR3 has 15 residues. In DNA, the CDR3 is TGCGCCAGCAGCTCCCGGACAGGAGCAAATGAAAAACTGTTTTTT. Translated: CASSSRTGANEKLFF.

This clone was detected once. V is TRBV6-5 and J is TRBJ2-2; D could derive from TRBD1 or TRBD2 (5 bases each). Deletions cut 6 bases from V and 5 bases from J, with 16 bases between. From germline, CDR1 is MNHEY and CDR2 SVGAGI. The CDR3 loop spans 15 amino acids. The CDR3 loop reads CASRGSTGQTGELFF. CDR3 in DNA: TGTGCCAGCAGAGGGTCGACGGGGCAAACCGGGGAGCTGTTTTTT.

CDR3 sequence reads: CAWTRLGNEKLFF. DNA of the CDR3: TGTGCCTGGACACGCCTCGGGAATGAAAAACTGTTTTTT. The V and J genes are TRBV30 and TRBJ1-4; D remains ambiguous. CDR1 is GTSNPN, CDR2 SVGIG, per germline (reference sequence). The CDR3 sequence is 13 residues long. The germline V and J ends were trimmed by 4 bases and 5 bases, with 11 bases remaining between them.

The chain recombines TRBV7-3 with TRBJ2-3, with D uncertain. CDR1 is SGHTA and CDR2 is FQGTGA in the germline V gene. The V gene lost 5 bases and the J gene lost 3 bases, with 3 bases spanning the gap. The CDR3 covers 11 residues. CDR3: CASSRTDTQYF. The CDR3 DNA sequence: TGTGCCAGCAGCCGTACAGATACGCAGTATTTT. Full variable domain (outside the CDR3, taken from reference TRBV7-3 and TRBJ2-3): GAGVSQTPSNKVTEKGKYVELRCDPISGHTALYWYRQSLGQGPEFLIYFQGTGAADDSGLPNDRFFAVRPEGSVSTLKIQRTERGDSAVYLCASSRTDTQYFGPGTRLTVL.

The chain couples TRBV28 to TRBJ1-3, with D uncertain. Germline loops: CDR1 MDHEN, CDR2 SYDVKM. The CDR3 contains 19 residues. Trimming pared 5 bases from V and 0 bases from J, leaving 23 bases between. The CDR3 DNA follows: TGTGCCAGCAGTCAGTTGGGGATCGTACCCCAATACTCTGGAAACACCATATATTTT. Its translation: CASSQLGIVPQYSGNTIYF.

The count of this clone is one. This chain links TRBV28 with TRBJ2-3, with unresolved D. This CDR3 comprises 13 residues. Germline-derived CDR1 and CDR2 are MDHEN and SYDVKM. V was clipped by 4 bases and J by 2 bases, with 7 bases between them. The DNA of the CDR3 is TGTGCCAGCAGTTCCCCTAACACAGATACGCAGTATTTT. This translates into CASSSPNTDTQYF.

This chain uses TRBV4-3 with TRBJ2-3; D is undetermined. Trimming stripped 4 bases from V and 4 bases from J, with 15 bases between. CDR3 size: 15 residues. The germline V gene has CDR1 LGHNA and CDR2 YSLEER. CDR3 nucleotide sequence: TGCGCCAGCAGCCCCCTCCCAAAGGCGGCAGATACGCAGTATTTT. It encodes CASSPLPKAADTQYF.

The J gene is TRBJ2-1, the V gene TRBV11-3; weak D call: TRBD2 (6 bases). There are 15 residues in the CDR3. The V gene lost 0 bases and the J gene lost 5 bases, with 11 bases spanning the gap. CDR1 and CDR2 (germline): SGHNT, YENEEA. The CDR3 reads CASSLDLAGNNEQFF. The CDR3 nucleotides are TGTGCCAGCAGCTTAGACCTGGCGGGGAACAATGAGCAGTTCTTC.

J is TRBJ1-3 and V is TRBV19, with D possibly being TRBD1 (5 bases). The CDR3 sequence is 13 residues long. Germline CDR1 and CDR2: LNHDA and SQIVND (reference sequence). The ends were cut back, 2 bases at V and 4 bases at J, with 6 bases in the middle. CDR3 DNA: TGTGCCAGTAGTATAACAGGAGGAAACACCATATATTTT. It is translated as CASSITGGNTIYF.

This chain connects TRBV7-2 to TRBJ2-3; 8 positions match TRBD1. From germline, CDR1 is SGHTA and CDR2 FQGNSA. This CDR3 is built from 15 residues. The V and J ends lost 5 bases and 1 base, in that order; junction bases with no gene match: 5. The chain's CDR3 is CASSPGGQGTDTQYF. The CDR3 region has the DNA TGTGCCAGCAGCCCAGGGGGACAGGGCACAGATACGCAGTATTTT.

The rearrangement uses TRBV30 and TRBJ2-5; TRBD1 aligns across 7 bases. The J call may be mistaken, given a closer DNA end match to TRBJ2-7. CDR3 size: 16 residues. Per germline, CDR1 GTSNPN and CDR2 SVGIG (reference sequence). The CDR3 DNA follows: TGTGCCTGGAGCAAGCGACAGGGATCCCTGTCCTACGAGCAGTACTTC. Translating gives CAWSKRQGSLSYEQYF.

The chain joins TRBV5-6 to TRBJ2-3; no clear D gene. Per germline, CDR1 SGHDT and CDR2 YYEEEE. V was shortened by 4 bases and J by 0 bases, with 12 bases between the two germline ends. CDR3 length: 15 residues. CDR3 sequence: CASSVQALSTDTQYF. CDR3 nucleotides: TGTGCCAGCAGCGTGCAGGCTCTTAGCACAGATACGCAGTATTTT.

The chain employs TRBV25-1 and TRBJ2-2; the D is unclear. The germline V and J ends were trimmed by 3 bases and 7 bases, with 12 bases remaining between them. Per the germline V gene, CDR1 is MGHDK and CDR2 is SYGVNS. The length of the CDR3 is 14 residues. DNA of the CDR3: TGTGCCAGCAGTGATTCTCTGCTCATCGGGGAGCTGTTTTTT. The encoded protein is CASSDSLLIGELFF.

The chain combines TRBV28 with TRBJ2-3, with D perhaps matching TRBD1 (5 bases). V shed 6 bases and J shed 2 bases, with 12 bases lying between them. Per the germline V gene, CDR1 is MDHEN and CDR2 is SYDVKM. The CDR3 has 14 residues. The CDR3 sequence is CASRWGRATDTQYF. The CDR3, as DNA: TGTGCCAGCAGGTGGGGCAGGGCCACAGATACGCAGTATTTT.

The rearrangement joins TRBV18 to TRBJ2-4; D not certain. Germline V CDR1 and CDR2: KGHSH, LQKENI. The CDR3 consists of 14 residues. The V end lost 3 bases, the J end lost 9 bases, and 15 bases lay between the germline ends. The CDR3 nucleotides read TGTGCCAGCTCACCTCTAGACACCCTTGGCATTCAGTACTTC. It translates to CASSPLDTLGIQYF.

This chain joins TRBV5-1 and TRBJ2-2, with D hard to call. CDR3 length equals 14 residues. V lost 1 base and J lost 3, with 7 bases in between. Germline CDR1 and CDR2: SGHRS and YFSETQ. CDR3 sequence (DNA): TGCGCCAGCAGCTTGAAACAGTACACCGGGGAGCTGTTTTTT. It encodes CASSLKQYTGELFF.

The rearrangement uses TRBV11-3 and TRBJ2-5; D not resolved. Germline V lookup: CDR1 SGHNT, CDR2 YENEEA. V was cut by 5 bases and J by 7 bases, with 14 bases left in between. The CDR3 has 13 amino acids. Here the CDR3 DNA reads TGTGCCAGCAGCCCTTCCAGAGCAGGGACCCAGTACTTC. Protein: CASSPSRAGTQYF.

The chain employs TRBV11-2 and TRBJ1-1; D may be TRBD1 (5 bases). The CDR3 is 15 amino acids. Trimming took 4 bases from V and 4 from J, leaving 16 bases between them. The V gene's germline CDR1 is SGHAT and CDR2 FQNNGV. CDR3 in DNA: TGTGCCAGCAGCTACACCGGGACGACAGCCACTGAAGCTTTCTTT. Amino acids: CASSYTGTTATEAFF.

Here the CDR3 DNA reads TGCGCCAGCAGCTCTGGGACAGATAATCAGCCCCAGCATTTT. It codes for CASSSGTDNQPQHF. The rearrangement joins TRBV5-1 to TRBJ1-5; 7 nucleotides align to TRBD1. Germline V gives CDR1 SGHRS, CDR2 YFSETQ. The V gene end was trimmed by 3 bases and the J gene end by 4 bases; junction bases not matched to a gene: 4. The CDR3 has 14 residues.

The CDR3 loop reads CASRETGARSYEQYF. CDR3 DNA sequence: TGTGCCAGCAGGGAGACAGGGGCACGCTCCTACGAGCAGTACTTC. This chain uses TRBV25-1 with TRBJ2-5; 8 nucleotides agree with TRBD1. The assigned J gene may be wrong: the sequence end matches TRBJ2-7 better. The germline gives CDR1 MGHDK, CDR2 SYGVNS. The CDR3 sequence is 15 residues long.

The V gene is TRBV7-2, the J gene TRBJ2-2; a weak D match, TRBD2 (5 bases). CDR3 size: 17 residues. Between the trimmed V and J ends, which lost 4 bases and 1 base, there was a span of 16 bases. CDR1 is SGHTA, CDR2 FQGNSA, per germline. CDR3 sequence reads: CASSSLGERRNTGELFF. The CDR3 nucleotides read TGTGCCAGCAGCTCCCTCGGGGAAAGACGGAACACCGGGGAGCTGTTTTTT. Full variable domain (remainder filled in from reference TRBV7-2 and TRBJ2-2): GAGVSQSPSNKVTEKGKDVELRCDPISGHTALYWYRQSLGQGLEFLIYFQGNSAPDKSGLPSDRFSAERTGGSVSTLTIQRTQQEDSAVYLCASSSLGERRNTGELFFGEGSRLTVL.

This clone was seen at least ten times. This sequence joins TRBV19 and TRBJ2-1, with 7 bases aligning to TRBD2. Trimming cost V 6 bases and J 4 bases; bases outside gene matches: 6. The CDR3 sequence is 14 residues long. Germline loops: CDR1 LNHDA, CDR2 SQIVND (reference sequence). This CDR3 reads CASRAGGLYNEQFF. In nucleotides, the CDR3 is TGTGCCAGTAGGGCCGGGGGGTTGTACAATGAGCAGTTCTTC.

This clone has only one observation. V usage is TRBV28 and J usage is TRBJ2-7; tentatively, D is TRBD2 (5 bases). Trimming left V 1 base short and J 0 bases short, with 7 bases between. Germline V gene lookup returns CDR1 MDHEN and CDR2 SYDVKM. The CDR3 totals 14 residues. The CDR3 DNA reads TGTGCCAGCAGTTTATCCGGGATCTCCTACGAGCAGTACTTC. This encodes CASSLSGISYEQYF.